This TCR beta chain stems from a study of regulatory T cells in long-lasting Graves disease. CDR3-region Arm-PCR and iRepertoire HTBI primers produced the TCR beta libraries. From the multiplex PCR reads, TCRdb called clonotypes with MiXCR, one entry per CDR3 protein. This sample has around 450,000 distinct CDR3 sequences, with roughly a fifth found just once. Time point indicated: persistent/refractory GD, antithyroid drugs over 5 years with positive TRAb. From PBMCs, RNA was extracted and then used to make the TCR library. Germline CDR1 and CDR2: GTSNPN and SVGIG (reference sequence). The CDR3 spans 12 residues. The V end was cut by 0 bases, the J end by 6 bases, with 6 bases between.

The starting material was peripheral blood mononuclear cells (PBMCs), obtained when the disease was refractory, from a patient treated with antithyroid drugs. This receptor was obtained from a female donor with Graves disease. The V and J genes are TRBV30 and TRBJ1-5; no firm D call. The CDR3 DNA is TGTGCCTGGAGTGTACAAGGTCAGCCCCAGCATTTT. It specifies CAWSVQGQPQHF.